The rows below give T cell receptor beta chains drawn from one sample of a study of Graves' ophthalmopathy and Graves' hyperthyroidism. TCRdb used MiXCR to reprocess the multiplex PCR reads, holding one entry per CDR3 protein. The table shows about 740,000 distinct CDR3 sequences, with 40% occurring only once. The sample taken for sequencing was peripheral blood. The receptors stem from an adult man with Graves' ophthalmopathy. The CDR3 runs from the conserved cysteine through the conserved F or W. The order of the fields is V gene, J gene, D gene, clone size, CDR3 DNA, CDR3 protein. D genes are given only for firm matches. Clone size is shown for a subset of rows, as once, few, many or a class of expanded clone.

v_call: TRBV6-1
j_call: TRBJ1-2
d_call: -
clone_size: -
cdr3_nt: TGTGCCAGCAGTATTAGAGGCTACACCTTC
cdr3_aa: CASSIRGYTF

v_call: TRBV20-1
j_call: TRBJ2-5
d_call: -
clone_size: many
cdr3_nt: TGCAGTGCTAGAGATTCCGAGGGGAGGGAGACCCAGTACTTC
cdr3_aa: CSARDSEGRETQYF

v_call: TRBV6-6
j_call: TRBJ2-5
d_call: -
clone_size: many
cdr3_nt: TGTGCCAGCAGTTTTACGGGGCCCCAAGAGACCCAGTACTTC
cdr3_aa: CASSFTGPQETQYF

v_call: TRBV7-9
j_call: TRBJ2-7
d_call: TRBD1
clone_size: -
cdr3_nt: TGTGCCAGCAGTTCTAAAAGACAGGGACCCTTTAGGCAGTACTTC
cdr3_aa: CASSSKRQGPFRQYF

v_call: TRBV14
j_call: TRBJ1-1
d_call: -
clone_size: -
cdr3_nt: TGTGCCAGCAGCCAAGCGCCCAATTTGCGAGCTTTCTTT
cdr3_aa: CASSQAPNLRAFF

v_call: TRBV25-1
j_call: TRBJ1-1
d_call: -
clone_size: -
cdr3_nt: TGTGCCAGCATGAGTATCCGTCGGGGGGCGGTGAGCACTGAAGCTTTCTTT
cdr3_aa: CASMSIRRGAVSTEAFF

v_call: TRBV19
j_call: TRBJ2-7
d_call: TRBD1
clone_size: -
cdr3_nt: TGTGCCAGCCCGGACAGGGGCCCCTCCTACGAGCAGTACTTC
cdr3_aa: CASPDRGPSYEQYF

v_call: TRBV6-5
j_call: TRBJ1-4
d_call: -
clone_size: few
cdr3_nt: TGTGCCAGCAGCCCACTAACCGGGACCGTCGAAAAACTGTTTTTT
cdr3_aa: CASSPLTGTVEKLFF

v_call: TRBV25-1
j_call: TRBJ2-5
d_call: TRBD2
clone_size: many
cdr3_nt: TGTGCCAGCAGTGAATGGGCGGGAGAGAGGGTCATTGAAGAGACCCAGTACTTC
cdr3_aa: CASSEWAGERVIEETQYF

v_call: TRBV6-1
j_call: TRBJ1-6
d_call: TRBD1
clone_size: few
cdr3_nt: TGTGCCAGCAGCCCCCTGGACAGGAAGTATTCACCCCTCCACTTT
cdr3_aa: CASSPLDRKYSPLHF

v_call: TRBV6-2/TRBV6-3
j_call: TRBJ1-5
d_call: -
clone_size: -
cdr3_nt: TGTGCCAGCAGTTACTTTAGCGGGGGCAATCAGCCCCAGCATTTT
cdr3_aa: CASSYFSGGNQPQHF

v_call: TRBV2
j_call: TRBJ2-6
d_call: TRBD1
clone_size: many
cdr3_nt: TGTGCCAGCACTGGGGACAGGGTCACTGGGGCCAACGTCCTGACTTTC
cdr3_aa: CASTGDRVTGANVLTF

v_call: TRBV7-2
j_call: TRBJ2-5
d_call: -
clone_size: few
cdr3_nt: TGTGCCAGCAGCCGACGGACTATTCAAGAGACCCAGTACTTC
cdr3_aa: CASSRRTIQETQYF

v_call: TRBV24-1
j_call: TRBJ2-5
d_call: -
clone_size: many
cdr3_nt: TGTGCCACCAGTGACACTAGGGTGAAGACCCAGTACTTC
cdr3_aa: CATSDTRVKTQYF

v_call: TRBV10-3
j_call: TRBJ2-5
d_call: TRBD1
clone_size: -
cdr3_nt: TGTGCCATCAGCAGAAGTCCCGGGACAGGCTCCTACTTC
cdr3_aa: CAISRSPGTGSYF

v_call: TRBV6-5
j_call: TRBJ1-2
d_call: TRBD1
clone_size: -
cdr3_nt: TGTGCCAGCAGCTCCGGGACAGTACGCCATGGCTACACCTTC
cdr3_aa: CASSSGTVRHGYTF

v_call: TRBV25-1
j_call: TRBJ2-6
d_call: TRBD1
clone_size: few
cdr3_nt: TGTGCCAGCAGTTCCGGGACAGGGAGGGACCGACCCTCTGGGGCCAACGTCCTGACTTTC
cdr3_aa: CASSSGTGRDRPSGANVLTF

v_call: TRBV25-1
j_call: TRBJ2-2
d_call: TRBD2
clone_size: few
cdr3_nt: TGTGCCAGCAGTTACAGCGGGGGCGATACCGGGGAGCTGTTTTTT
cdr3_aa: CASSYSGGDTGELFF

v_call: TRBV20-1
j_call: TRBJ2-5
d_call: TRBD2
clone_size: -
cdr3_nt: TGCAGTGCTAGAGAATGGGGGGGAATAGGGGAGACCCAGTACTTC
cdr3_aa: CSAREWGGIGETQYF

v_call: TRBV7-9
j_call: TRBJ1-1
d_call: TRBD1
clone_size: once
cdr3_nt: TGTGCCAGCAGCTCGGACAGGGGCGCTGAAGCTTTCTTT
cdr3_aa: CASSSDRGAEAFF

v_call: TRBV7-9
j_call: TRBJ1-5
d_call: TRBD1
clone_size: -
cdr3_nt: TGCGCCAGCAGCCAAGGACAGGGGCCAGACAATCAGCCCCAGCATTTT
cdr3_aa: CASSQGQGPDNQPQHF

v_call: TRBV24-1
j_call: TRBJ1-5
d_call: -
clone_size: -
cdr3_nt: TGTGCCAGCAGTTTAGCCAGGGCATGGGGCAATCAGCCCCAGCATTTT
cdr3_aa: CASSLARAWGNQPQHF

v_call: TRBV7-9
j_call: TRBJ2-2
d_call: -
clone_size: -
cdr3_nt: TGTGCCAGCAGCTTTTCGGTCGGGGAGCTGTTTTTT
cdr3_aa: CASSFSVGELFF

v_call: TRBV20-1
j_call: TRBJ1-4
d_call: -
clone_size: many
cdr3_nt: TGCAGTGCTCGGCCGTTAGGTTATCTGTTTTTT
cdr3_aa: CSARPLGYLFF

v_call: TRBV10-3
j_call: TRBJ2-7
d_call: -
clone_size: -
cdr3_nt: TGTGCTAGGAGCGGACGGTCCTACGAGCAGTACTTC
cdr3_aa: CARSGRSYEQYF

v_call: TRBV4-3
j_call: TRBJ1-2
d_call: -
clone_size: -
cdr3_nt: TGCGCCAGCAGCCAAGGCTTCGGCAGGGAAAGTTCTGGCTACACCTTC
cdr3_aa: CASSQGFGRESSGYTF

v_call: TRBV12-3/TRBV12-4
j_call: TRBJ1-6
d_call: -
clone_size: few
cdr3_nt: TGTGCCAGCAGTTCATCAGCGGATTCACCCCTCCACTTT
cdr3_aa: CASSSSADSPLHF

v_call: TRBV10-3
j_call: TRBJ1-1
d_call: -
clone_size: -
cdr3_nt: TGTGCCAGCAGTTCCCGGGCCAACCTGGGGAACACTGAAGCTTTCTTT
cdr3_aa: CASSSRANLGNTEAFF

v_call: TRBV15
j_call: TRBJ1-6
d_call: -
clone_size: many
cdr3_nt: TGTGCCACCAGCAGAGATCTTTTACATTCTAATTCACCCCTCCACTTT
cdr3_aa: CATSRDLLHSNSPLHF

v_call: TRBV29-1
j_call: TRBJ2-7
d_call: TRBD2
clone_size: -
cdr3_nt: TGCAGCGTTGATGTCGGGAGGGTTCCCGAGCAGTACTTC
cdr3_aa: CSVDVGRVPEQYF

v_call: TRBV20-1
j_call: TRBJ2-5
d_call: TRBD1
clone_size: -
cdr3_nt: TGCAGTGCTAGAGGCAAGCAGGGGGCGCGAACCCAAGAGACCCAGTACTTC
cdr3_aa: CSARGKQGARTQETQYF

v_call: TRBV29-1
j_call: TRBJ2-5
d_call: TRBD1
clone_size: many
cdr3_nt: TGCAGCGTGCGGACAGGGTTGGAGACCCAGTACTTC
cdr3_aa: CSVRTGLETQYF

v_call: TRBV11-2
j_call: TRBJ2-5
d_call: TRBD2
clone_size: -
cdr3_nt: TGTGCCAGCAGCCCTAGCGGGAGTGTTGCGGAGACCCAGTACTTC
cdr3_aa: CASSPSGSVAETQYF

v_call: TRBV10-3
j_call: TRBJ1-3
d_call: -
clone_size: -
cdr3_nt: TGTGCCATCAGTGCAACCGGGACAAAGACTGGAAACACCATATATTTT
cdr3_aa: CAISATGTKTGNTIYF

v_call: TRBV2
j_call: TRBJ1-2
d_call: -
clone_size: many
cdr3_nt: TGTGCCAGCAGAGCCCGACAGAATAACTATGGCTACACCTTC
cdr3_aa: CASRARQNNYGYTF

v_call: TRBV25-1
j_call: TRBJ1-6
d_call: -
clone_size: -
cdr3_nt: TGTGCTAGGCCGGGGAGCTCCTATAATTCACCCCTCCACTTT
cdr3_aa: CARPGSSYNSPLHF

v_call: TRBV12-5
j_call: TRBJ2-5
d_call: -
clone_size: few
cdr3_nt: TGTGCTAGTGCCTACGGGGACGTGAAGACCCAGTACTTC
cdr3_aa: CASAYGDVKTQYF

v_call: TRBV29-1
j_call: TRBJ1-1
d_call: TRBD1
clone_size: few
cdr3_nt: TGTGCCAGCAGTTTCTTCGACAGGGAGACTGAAGCTTTCTTT
cdr3_aa: CASSFFDRETEAFF

v_call: TRBV7-2
j_call: TRBJ1-2
d_call: -
clone_size: many
cdr3_nt: TGTGCCAGCAGCTTAGTATTCGGGGGCGTAGGCTACACCTTC
cdr3_aa: CASSLVFGGVGYTF

v_call: TRBV6-6
j_call: TRBJ2-7
d_call: -
clone_size: -
cdr3_nt: TGTGCCAGCAGTTACTCGAGTCGGCAGGCTGTCGACGAGCAGTACTTC
cdr3_aa: CASSYSSRQAVDEQYF

v_call: TRBV19
j_call: TRBJ1-5
d_call: -
clone_size: many
cdr3_nt: TGTGCCAGCGGCGACCTTCTCGGCAATCAGCCCCAGCATTTT
cdr3_aa: CASGDLLGNQPQHF

v_call: TRBV24-1
j_call: TRBJ1-5
d_call: TRBD1
clone_size: few
cdr3_nt: TGTGCCAGCAGTGAACTAGGGACAGGGAGAAATCAGCCCCAGCATTTT
cdr3_aa: CASSELGTGRNQPQHF

v_call: TRBV11-2
j_call: TRBJ1-2
d_call: -
clone_size: many
cdr3_nt: TGTGCCAGCAGCTCCTCCTGGTATGGCTACACCTTC
cdr3_aa: CASSSSWYGYTF

v_call: TRBV10-2
j_call: TRBJ2-5
d_call: TRBD1
clone_size: many
cdr3_nt: TGCGCCAGCAGTGAGACGAACAGGGGGAGAGAGACCCAGTACTTC
cdr3_aa: CASSETNRGRETQYF

v_call: TRBV7-9
j_call: TRBJ1-1
d_call: -
clone_size: -
cdr3_nt: TGTGCCAGCAGCCAAAATAATGAAGCTTTCTTT
cdr3_aa: CASSQNNEAFF

v_call: TRBV4-2
j_call: TRBJ1-5
d_call: TRBD1
clone_size: many
cdr3_nt: TGTGCCAGCAGCCAAGATGGGACAGGGGTATCGGCCCAGCATTTT
cdr3_aa: CASSQDGTGVSAQHF

v_call: TRBV11-1
j_call: TRBJ2-7
d_call: TRBD2
clone_size: -
cdr3_nt: TGTGCCAGCACCCGGGGGGGACCCCAAAACGAGCAGTACTTC
cdr3_aa: CASTRGGPQNEQYF

v_call: TRBV9
j_call: TRBJ2-2
d_call: TRBD2
clone_size: few
cdr3_nt: TGTGCCAGCAGCGTAGTTGGGACTAACGCCTTTGGAGGGGAGCTGTTTTTT
cdr3_aa: CASSVVGTNAFGGELFF

v_call: TRBV12-3/TRBV12-4
j_call: TRBJ1-1
d_call: TRBD1
clone_size: -
cdr3_nt: TGTGCCAGCAGAAGGGACAGGGGGCCCACTGAAGCTTTCTTT
cdr3_aa: CASRRDRGPTEAFF

v_call: TRBV7-9
j_call: TRBJ1-1
d_call: -
clone_size: few
cdr3_nt: TGTGCCAGCAGCTTGGAATCGGGCGCTATGAACACTGAAGCTTTCTTT
cdr3_aa: CASSLESGAMNTEAFF

v_call: TRBV20-1
j_call: TRBJ1-4
d_call: TRBD1
clone_size: -
cdr3_nt: TGCAGCGCTGAACCGGGACAGGGGATCGAAAAACTGTTTTTT
cdr3_aa: CSAEPGQGIEKLFF

v_call: TRBV10-3
j_call: TRBJ2-7
d_call: -
clone_size: -
cdr3_nt: TGTGCCAGCAGTGAAGCGTTTACAGGGGAGGGCGAGCAGTACTTC
cdr3_aa: CASSEAFTGEGEQYF

v_call: TRBV20-1
j_call: TRBJ2-2
d_call: TRBD2
clone_size: -
cdr3_nt: TGCAGTGCTAGATCGGGACTAGTGAGCACCGGGGAGCTGTTTTTT
cdr3_aa: CSARSGLVSTGELFF

v_call: TRBV19
j_call: TRBJ1-2
d_call: -
clone_size: -
cdr3_nt: TGTGCCAGTAGTACCCGTCGCGGGGCTAACTATGGCTACACCTTC
cdr3_aa: CASSTRRGANYGYTF

v_call: TRBV7-8
j_call: TRBJ1-4
d_call: -
clone_size: once
cdr3_nt: TGTGCCAGCAGCTTGTATCGGTTTAAGACAACTAATGAAAAACTGTTTTTT
cdr3_aa: CASSLYRFKTTNEKLFF

v_call: TRBV10-3
j_call: TRBJ1-2
d_call: -
clone_size: -
cdr3_nt: TGTGCCGGCAGAAGAGACAGGTCCCCCTTTGGCTACACCTTC
cdr3_aa: CAGRRDRSPFGYTF

v_call: TRBV19
j_call: TRBJ2-3
d_call: -
clone_size: -
cdr3_nt: TGTGCCAGTAGTATATCCCCGAGCACAGATACGCAGTATTTT
cdr3_aa: CASSISPSTDTQYF

v_call: TRBV6-1
j_call: TRBJ1-1
d_call: -
clone_size: -
cdr3_nt: TGTGCCAGCAGTGAAGCCAGGGGCTTAAACACTGAAGCTTTCTTT
cdr3_aa: CASSEARGLNTEAFF